Listed below are T cell receptor beta chains from one sample, sequenced in a study of blood T cell repertoires in COVID-19. TCRdb's table, derived via immunoSEQ multiplex PCR, lists solely in-frame clones and lacks some. The sample lists about 140,000 clones, 80% to 85% occurring once. The sample taken for sequencing was peripheral blood. The receptors were gathered from a woman aged 55-75 years with acute or convalescent COVID-19. Each CDR3 is given with its conserved first and last residue. A D gene is named only where the DNA matches it firmly. The size entry is marked missing in some rows and otherwise reads once, few, many or a size class.

D,V,size,J,DNA,CDR3
TRBD1,TRBV4-1,NA,TRBJ2-1,TGCGCCAGCAGCCAAAGGCGACAGGGGCCCCTCAATGAGCAGTTCTTC,CASSQRRQGPLNEQFF
TRBD1,TRBV2,once,TRBJ2-7,TGTGCCAGCAGCAGACAGGGGCGCGAGCAGTACTTC,CASSRQGREQYF
NA,TRBV18,NA,TRBJ1-2,TGTGCCAGCTCACCAAGGGCAGGGACTTATGGCTACACCTTC,CASSPRAGTYGYTF
NA,TRBV15,NA,TRBJ2-5,TGTGCCACCAGCAGAGATTTGAGGGAGACCCAGTACTTC,CATSRDLRETQYF
TRBD2,TRBV6-5,NA,TRBJ2-7,TGTGCCAGCAGTTACAACCAGCGGGAGAGCTACGAGCAGTACTTC,CASSYNQRESYEQYF
NA,TRBV6-5,NA,TRBJ1-3,TGTGCCAGCAGTTCGAGCGGACAGAAATTTGGAAACACCATATATTTT,CASSSSGQKFGNTIYF
TRBD2,TRBV3-1/TRBV3-2,NA,TRBJ2-5,TGTGCCAGCAGTCTAGCGGGAGGGGGAGAGACCCAGTACTTC,CASSLAGGGETQYF
TRBD1,TRBV28,NA,TRBJ1-5,TGTGCCGCGGGACAGGGGATTAATAGCAATCAGCCCCAGCATTTT,CAAGQGINSNQPQHF
TRBD1,TRBV19,NA,TRBJ2-7,TGTGCCAGTGGGGAGACAGGGGGCGACGAGCAGTACTTC,CASGETGGDEQYF
NA,TRBV6-2/TRBV6-3,NA,TRBJ1-5,TGTGCCAGCAGTAGTAGCCTGGGACTTTGGGGACAGCCCCAGCATTTT,CASSSSLGLWGQPQHF
NA,TRBV7-2,NA,TRBJ2-3,TGTGCCAGCAGCTTAGGGACCCGGCGGGGCACAGATACGCAGTATTTT,CASSLGTRRGTDTQYF
NA,TRBV28,few,TRBJ2-7,TGTGCCAGCAGTTTACGGTACGAGCAGTACTTC,CASSLRYEQYF
NA,TRBV3-1/TRBV3-2,once,TRBJ2-7,TGTGCCAGCAGCCAAAACTGGGACATCTCATACGAGCAGTACTTC,CASSQNWDISYEQYF
TRBD1,TRBV27,NA,TRBJ2-1,TGTGCCAGCAGTTTCGGGACAGGACTTTACAATGAGCAGTTCTTC,CASSFGTGLYNEQFF
NA,TRBV9,NA,TRBJ2-7,TGTGCCAGCAGCCCGACAGGCAGGGAAGGCGAGCAGTACTTC,CASSPTGREGEQYF